Below are 10 T cell receptor beta chains sequenced from a single sample in a study of cytomegalovirus exposure and HLA in healthy donors. The PCR was carried out with 60 Vbeta primers and 13 Jbeta primers. Here immunoSEQ multiplex PCR was the method, and the copy in TCRdb shows in-frame clones only, minus some. The profile shows about 98,000 clones, 69% of them singletons. Sequencing was done on a sample of PBMCs. These receptors were taken from a female donor in good health and CMV-seronegative.

This chain uses TRBV7-2 with TRBJ2-7, with a possible D match to TRBD2 (6 bases). Germline values: CDR1 SGHTA, CDR2 FQGNSA. The CDR3 spans 15 residues. Between the trimmed V and J ends, which lost 3 bases and 1 base, there was a span of 13 bases. The CDR3 DNA follows: TGTGCCAGCAGCTTGGAGCGGAGGGGTTCCTACGAGCAGTACTTC. It is translated as CASSLERRGSYEQYF.

This chain uses TRBV9 with TRBJ1-2; no clear D. This CDR3 region has 15 residues. V was pared by 4 bases and J by 1 base, with 14 bases between. Germline V lookup: CDR1 SGDLS, CDR2 YYNGEE. CDR3 DNA: TGTGCCAGCAGCCGAGGACTGGGGAGTAACTATGGCTACACCTTC. Protein: CASSRGLGSNYGYTF. Together with reference TRBV9 and TRBJ1-2, the CDR3 gives the full variable domain: DSGVTQTPKHLITATGQRVTLRCSPRSGDLSVYWYQQSLDQGLQFLIQYYNGEERAKGNILERFSAQQFPDLHSELNLSSLELGDSALYFCASSRGLGSNYGYTFGSGTRLTVV.

The chain uses TRBV30 and TRBJ2-7; tentatively, D is TRBD1 (5 bases). Trimming took 4 bases from V and 0 from J, leaving 10 bases between them. CDR3 length equals 13 residues. Germline V gene sequence: CDR1 GTSNPN, CDR2 SVGIG (reference sequence). The CDR3 bases are TGTGCCTGGAATAGGGGTAGCTCCTACGAGCAGTACTTC. This sequence encodes CAWNRGSSYEQYF. Full variable domain (remainder filled in from reference TRBV30 and TRBJ2-7): SQTIHQWPATLVQPVGSPLSLECTVEGTSNPNLYWYRQAAGRGLQLLFYSVGIGQISSEVPQNLSASRPQDRQFILSSKKLLLSDSGFYLCAWNRGSSYEQYFGPGTRLTVT.

The chain couples TRBV7-2 to TRBJ2-7; D might be TRBD2 (5 bases). The CDR3 runs to 15 residues. Germline loops: CDR1 SGHTA, CDR2 FQGNSA. Trimming left V 5 bases short and J 6 bases short, with 20 bases between. In DNA, the CDR3 is TGTGCCAGCAGCGACGTCACTAGTTTTGGTGTCGAGCAGTACTTC. It yields the protein CASSDVTSFGVEQYF.

This chain connects TRBV11-2 to TRBJ2-5; D may be TRBD2 (5 bases). Deletions cut 2 bases from V and 2 bases from J, with 12 bases between. CDR3 length: 15 residues. Germline lookup yields CDR1 SGHAT and CDR2 FQNNGV. CDR3 in amino acids: CASSLHRAVQETQYF. CDR3 sequence (DNA): TGTGCCAGCAGCTTACACAGAGCGGTTCAAGAGACCCAGTACTTC.

The CDR3 loop reads CASSPLNTEAFF. For the CDR3, the DNA is TGTGCCAGTAGTCCGCTAAACACTGAAGCTTTCTTT. This chain links TRBV19 with TRBJ1-1; D ambiguous. V was cut by 5 bases and J by 2 bases, with 6 bases left in between. This CDR3 is 12 amino acids long. Germline CDR1 is LNHDA and CDR2 is SQIVND (reference sequence).

This clone was found once. The chain joins TRBV6-1 to TRBJ2-7; D might be TRBD2 (6 bases). V lost 6 bases and J lost 5, with 14 bases in between. This CDR3 contains 13 residues. Germline loops: CDR1 MNHNS, CDR2 SASEGT. The CDR3 loop reads CASRVLEGNEQYF. CDR3 DNA: TGTGCCAGCAGGGTGCTGGAGGGGAACGAGCAGTACTTC.

The chain couples TRBV9 to TRBJ1-1; D call uncertain. The V gene lost 1 base and the J gene lost 1 base, with 8 bases spanning the gap. Germline values: CDR1 SGDLS, CDR2 YYNGEE. The CDR3 totals 14 residues. In DNA, the CDR3 is TGTGCCAGCAGCGTAAACGGTGGGAACACTGAAGCTTTCTTT. Translation gives CASSVNGGNTEAFF.

This clone has only a few counts. The chain couples TRBV28 to TRBJ2-7; maybe TRBD2 (5 bases). This CDR3 is built from 13 residues. V lost 3 bases to trimming and J lost 4 bases, with 10 bases between them. Germline V gene data show CDR1 as MDHEN and CDR2 as SYDVKM. For the CDR3, the DNA is TGTGCCAGCAGTTTCCCAGGAGGTTACGAGCAGTACTTC. Protein product: CASSFPGGYEQYF. Using reference TRBV28 and TRBJ2-7 for the parts outside the CDR3, the full variable domain is DVKVTQSSRYLVKRTGEKVFLECVQDMDHENMFWYRQDPGLGLRLIYFSYDVKMKEKGDIPEGYSVSREKKERFSLILESASTNQTSMYLCASSFPGGYEQYFGPGTRLTVT.

The CDR3 bases are TGTGCCAGCAGCCTAAACAGGGAGGGGAACACTGAAGCTTTCTTT. Encoded protein: CASSLNREGNTEAFF. The V call is TRBV7-3, the J call TRBJ1-1; D might be TRBD1 (6 bases). V lost 5 bases and J 1 base, leaving 14 bases between the germline ends. Germline-derived CDR1 and CDR2 are SGHTA and FQGTGA. CDR3 length: 15 amino acids.